These 13 T cell receptor beta chains were all obtained from the same sample, sequenced in a study of blood T cell repertoires in COVID-19. The repertoire was sequenced with immunoSEQ multiplex PCR; TCRdb's copy has only in-frame clones and lacks some. The table lists fewer than 300,000 clones, approximately 92% of them singletons. Specimen: PBMCs or T cells enriched from blood (not recorded which). The receptors were sampled from a woman in her 30s who had recovered from COVID-19.

This clone appeared once. The chain uses TRBV28 and TRBJ1-1; D not certain. In germline, CDR1 is MDHEN, CDR2 SYDVKM. V was pared by 3 bases and J by 2 bases, with 10 bases between. This CDR3 region has 14 residues. The CDR3 sequence: CASSFLYRNTEAFF. The DNA for the CDR3 is TGTGCCAGCAGTTTTTTATACAGAAACACTGAAGCTTTCTTT.

The count of this clone is one. The chain joins TRBV30 to TRBJ1-1; unclear D gene. Trimming removed 2 bases at V and 1 base at J, with 8 bases between. This CDR3 has 13 residues. Germline assignment: CDR1 GTSNPN and CDR2 SVGIG (reference sequence). The CDR3 reads CAWSSQENTEAFF. The CDR3, as DNA: TGTGCCTGGAGTAGTCAGGAGAACACTGAAGCTTTCTTT.

V gene TRBV4-1 combines with J gene TRBJ1-5; 9 nucleotides match TRBD1. CDR1 is MGHRA and CDR2 is YSYEKL in the germline V gene. The CDR3 totals 13 residues. The trim removed 4 bases at V and 7 bases at J, leaving 2 bases unmatched. CDR3 loop: CASSPDRGQPQHF. The CDR3 DNA follows: TGCGCCAGCAGCCCGGACAGGGGACAGCCCCAGCATTTT.

This chain uses TRBV2 with TRBJ2-3; no clear D. V lost 2 bases and J lost 0, with 3 bases in between. The germline V gene encodes CDR1 SNHLY and CDR2 FYNNEI. The CDR3 runs to 13 residues. The CDR3: CASSETSTDTQYF. In DNA form, the CDR3 reads TGTGCCAGCAGTGAAACTAGCACAGATACGCAGTATTTT.

The chain employs TRBV19 and TRBJ2-3; 7 positions match TRBD1. J was trimmed by 0 bases and V by 7 bases; bases with no gene match: 13. In germline, CDR1 is LNHDA, CDR2 SQIVND (reference sequence). This CDR3 has 17 residues. The chain's CDR3 is CASTARQGSPSTDTQYF. In DNA form, the CDR3 reads TGTGCCAGTACCGCCAGACAGGGCAGCCCGAGCACAGATACGCAGTATTTT. The full variable domain, completed using reference TRBV19 and TRBJ2-3, is DGGITQSPKYLFRKEGQNVTLSCEQNLNHDAMYWYRQDPGQGLRLIYYSQIVNDFQKGDIAEGYSVSREKKESFPLTVTSAQKNPTAFYLCASTARQGSPSTDTQYFGPGTRLTVL.

The chain is built from TRBV19 and TRBJ1-1, with 7 bases lining up with TRBD1. The junction had 1 base not matched to a gene; V was cut back by 2 bases and J by 4 bases. The CDR3 runs 13 residues. Germline assignment: CDR1 LNHDA and CDR2 SQIVND (reference sequence). CDR3: CASSIQGGTEAFF. The CDR3 bases are TGTGCCAGTAGTATACAGGGGGGCACTGAAGCTTTCTTT.

The rearrangement joins TRBV18 to TRBJ1-2; a weak D match, TRBD1 (5 bases). This CDR3 spans 16 amino acids. V was pared by 0 bases and J by 3 bases, with 14 bases between. The V gene's germline CDR1 is KGHSH and CDR2 LQKENI. For the CDR3, the DNA is TGTGCCAGCTCACCACCGTTGGCCACGGGGGACTATGGCTACACCTTC. Protein sequence: CASSPPLATGDYGYTF.

J is TRBJ1-1 and V is TRBV7-6; TRBD1 agrees at 8 bases. CDR3 length equals 16 residues. V lost 3 bases, J lost 1 base, and 7 bases stayed unmatched. Germline CDR1 SGHVS, CDR2 FNYEAQ. The CDR3 DNA follows: TGTGCCAGCAGCTTGGACGGACAGGGAAGGAACACTGAAGCTTTCTTT. It yields the protein CASSLDGQGRNTEAFF. Drawing the rest from reference TRBV7-6 and TRBJ1-1, the complete variable domain is GAGVSQSPRYKVTKRGQDVALRCDPISGHVSLYWYRQALGQGPEFLTYFNYEAQQDKSGLPNDRFSAERPEGSISTLTIQRTEQRDSAMYRCASSLDGQGRNTEAFFGQGTRLTVV.

V and J are TRBV9 and TRBJ2-1; maybe TRBD1 (6 bases). CDR3 length equals 14 residues. Trimming pared 4 bases from V and 4 bases from J, leaving 12 bases between. Per germline, CDR1 SGDLS and CDR2 YYNGEE. The CDR3 spells CASSPGHPYNEQFF. The CDR3 DNA reads as TGTGCCAGCAGCCCGGGACATCCATACAATGAGCAGTTCTTC.

In its sample, this clone was seen once. This sequence joins TRBV7-8 and TRBJ2-2; the D gene is possibly TRBD1 (6 bases). The CDR3 is made up of 15 amino acids. V gave up 6 bases and J gave up 2 bases, with 13 bases separating them. The germline CDR1 and CDR2 sequences are SGHVS and FQNEAQ. The chain's CDR3 is CASRSGAPNTGELFF. The CDR3 DNA follows: TGTGCCAGCAGATCAGGGGCTCCTAACACCGGGGAGCTGTTTTTT.

This clone came up once. The chain carries TRBV7-9 and TRBJ2-5; D is unclear. CDR3 length equals 11 residues. Looked up from germline, CDR1 is SEHNR and CDR2 is FQNEAQ (reference sequence). The ends were cut back, 4 bases at V and 5 bases at J, with 5 bases in the middle. CDR3 region: CASSWAETQYF. The CDR3 DNA is TGTGCCAGCAGCTGGGCGGAGACCCAGTACTTC.

This clone was found once. J is TRBJ2-7 and V is TRBV5-1; 8 bases agree with TRBD1. Germline V gene sequence: CDR1 SGHRS, CDR2 YFSETQ. This CDR3 has 15 residues. The trim removed 1 base at V and 4 bases at J, leaving 7 bases unmatched. Here the CDR3 DNA reads TGCGCCAGCAGCTTGCCGGGACAGGAGGCTTACGAGCAGTACTTC. Translation: CASSLPGQEAYEQYF.

The J gene is TRBJ2-7, the V gene TRBV9; 11 bases agree with TRBD1. After removal of 3 bases from V and 6 bases from J, the junction contained 8 bases not matched to a gene. Germline CDR1 SGDLS, CDR2 YYNGEE. This CDR3 contains 15 residues. Here the CDR3 reads CASSGQTGTGGEQYF. CDR3 coding DNA: TGTGCCAGCAGCGGTCAAACCGGGACAGGGGGCGAGCAGTACTTC.